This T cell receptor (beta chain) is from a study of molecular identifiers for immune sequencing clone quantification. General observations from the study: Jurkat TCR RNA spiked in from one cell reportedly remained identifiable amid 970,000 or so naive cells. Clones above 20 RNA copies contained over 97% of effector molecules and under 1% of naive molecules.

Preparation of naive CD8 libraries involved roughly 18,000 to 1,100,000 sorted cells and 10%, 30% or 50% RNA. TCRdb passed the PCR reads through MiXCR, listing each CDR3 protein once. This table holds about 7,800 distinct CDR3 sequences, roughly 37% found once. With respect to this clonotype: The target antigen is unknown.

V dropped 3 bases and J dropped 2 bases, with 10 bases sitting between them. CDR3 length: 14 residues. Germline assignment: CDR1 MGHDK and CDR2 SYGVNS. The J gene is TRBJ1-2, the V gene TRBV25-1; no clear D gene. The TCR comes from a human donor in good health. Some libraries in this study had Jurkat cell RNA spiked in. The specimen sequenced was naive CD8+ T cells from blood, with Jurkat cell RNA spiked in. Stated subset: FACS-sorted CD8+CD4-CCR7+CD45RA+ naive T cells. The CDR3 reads CASSDFGLNYGYTF. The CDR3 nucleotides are TGTGCCAGCAGTGATTTCGGATTAAACTATGGCTACACCTTC.